This T cell receptor (beta chain) was found in a study of blood T cells in healthy people across ages. With each sample, at least 6 micrograms of total RNA were extracted. Remarks on this clonotype: As yet, its antigen is unknown. This could be a read error, since a much larger clone is one nucleotide away.

CDR1 and CDR2 from the germline V gene are DFQATT and SNEGSKA (reference sequence). The CDR3 has 12 amino acids. Trimming cost V 5 bases and J 3 bases, with 8 bases left between them. Overall study findings and caveats: Researchers deemed the diversity estimates from one million T cells underestimates. Unsorted PBMC material precluded a definitive naive versus antigen-experienced comparison.

A second PCR of about 7 to 12 cycles used a sample-barcoded 5' primer and a J-beta primer mix. Each of the cDNA molecules was tagged by a template-switch adaptor with 12 random nucleotides. TCRdb passed the 5' RACE reads through MiXCR, listing each CDR3 protein once. The sample shows 1.5 million to 2 million distinct CDR3 sequences, less than 50% of them seen only once. The rearrangement links TRBV20-1 to TRBJ2-1; D gene ambiguous. Specimen: blood. The TCR sequence derives from a woman aged 40 to 49 in good health. The CDR3 bases are TGCAGTGCTGATGACATCTACAATGAGCAGTTCTTC. Translated: CSADDIYNEQFF.